This TCR beta chain was documented in a study of cytomegalovirus exposure and HLA in healthy donors (dated by TCRdb to about 2017). Turning to the overall study: In an earlier analysis of about 560 of the donors, 250 to 350 Gb of sequence data and about 110 million unique TCR beta sequences from 180 million or so T cells were reported. Typing coverage varied by locus: roughly 629-640 donors for A, B, C, DRB1 and DQB1; approximately 560 for DQA1; 606 for DPA1; around 450 for DPB1. Genome-wide SNP genotypes for about 65% of the 666 donors were used in a later genetic analysis, which treated that subset as a discovery cohort. In a later analysis, previously published TCR beta repertoires from several hundred donors were re-analyzed and high-resolution HLA genotyping was added so that TCR occurrence patterns could be studied. All discovery cohort repertoires had been generated on a single sequencing platform. Four or five DR-DQ haplotypes were treated as single units for association and clustering because of strong linkage in the cohort. In addition to the first cohort of 650 to 750 subjects, a separate validation cohort of 130 or so different subjects was used. Donor age, sex, ethnicity and CMV serostatus were compiled alongside the repertoire data. HLA typing covered class I and class II loci at four-digit resolution. Rather than drawing on any new phenotypic data, the later analysis identified candidate immune exposures from TCR beta sequences and the way those sequences occurred across donors. The study was designed to test whether signatures of past pathogen exposure could be identified by cataloging public T cell receptors. The study profiled the T cell repertoires of fewer than 850 subjects by immunosequencing and related them to cytomegalovirus serostatus. An earlier analysis of several hundred of the donors used high-throughput TCR beta sequencing to judge whether each TCR beta V gene segment behaved as functional or pseudogenic. On average, roughly 200,000 unique TCR beta nucleotide sequences were sequenced per donor among about 400 genotyped donors of the cohort, with roughly 19% of those sequences being non-productive. High-throughput TCR immunosequencing, statistical association of individual TCRs with disease status, and machine learning were combined to predict cytomegalovirus infection status. Of the roughly 400 genotyped donors, 65% to 90% were placed in the genetic ancestry cluster associated with self-reported Caucasian donors. Roughly 300 gigabases of sequencing data and approximately 93 million unique TCR sequences were included in an early release covering over 600 HLA-typed donors.

To prepare the library, the immunoSEQ multiplex PCR assay was applied. A mixture of 60 forward primers for TCR Vbeta segments and 13 reverse primers for TCR Jbeta segments was used in the multiplex PCR. The CDR3 region of rearranged TCR beta genes was amplified from genomic DNA with a multiplex PCR assay. The Illumina HiSeq System was used to sequence the amplified TCR beta libraries as 87-base-pair reads. Turning to the authors' computational methods: A later analysis tallied approximately 87 million unique TCR beta chains across the 600 to 700 repertoires, and about 10 million of those chains were shared by two or more donors. Raw reads were error-corrected and collapsed into unique sequences by a nearest-neighbor algorithm in which closely related sequences were merged to remove PCR and sequencing errors. To assign V, D and J gene segments, CDR3 sequences were aligned to IMGT reference sequences. Each retained sequence needed at least a six-nucleotide match to both a V gene segment and a J gene segment. Rearrangements were classified as productive when the CDR3 lacked stop codons and remained in frame with V and J, and all other rearrangements were classified as non-productive. CDR3 was defined by IMGT convention, running from the second conserved V-encoded cysteine to the conserved J-encoded phenylalanine. The earlier analysis of approximately 590 of the donors excluded any sequence lacking an unambiguous match to a single V gene segment. In an earlier analysis of about 590 of the donors, a V segment was called functional when productive rearrangements were above 56.7%, and segregating when the standard deviation between donors exceeded 5%. A statistical classification framework was built to diagnose cytomegalovirus status from the catalog of TCR beta chain sequences. A later analysis assigned V and J genes by comparing TCR nucleotide sequences with IMGT/GENE-DB human TR gene sequences. The TCRdist pipeline was used in a later analysis to assign CDR3 sequences and most-parsimonious VDJ recombination scenarios. In a later analysis, every TCR beta chain was defined by the combination of its CDR3 amino acid sequence and its V-gene family, and reads without a unique V-gene family were dropped. In a later analysis, a few hundred highly shared, low-generation-probability nucleotide sequences were removed to address suspected cross-contamination and a sequencing artifact. A later analysis calculated a clonal expansion index for each public chain from normalized within-repertoire ranks of inferred template counts. In a later analysis, generation probabilities were computed using a VDJ recombination model fitted to out-of-frame rearrangements, and the results were checked against IGoR. A later analysis scored TCR-TCR, TCR-HLA and TCR-CMV co-occurrence with hypergeometric tests, applying a repertoire-size bias correction to TCR pairs. To estimate false discovery rates, a later analysis permuted the HLA or CMV assignments 20 times. A later analysis grouped co-occurring TCRs with DBSCAN, adding TCRdist sequence similarity when clustering within HLA-allele-positive subsets. Co-occurrence clustering excluded repertoires with fewer than 30,000 or more than 120,000 public chains, plus five with anomalous nucleotide sharing. In its TCRdb copy, this immuneACCESS table keeps in-frame sequences only and misses some clones. Where compared with another copy, unresolved V genes explain less than half of these, and the others have no known cause. V and J calls and clone size are as listed in that table; D and trimming were resolved from the DNA. Present in this sample are 120,000 to 150,000 clones, roughly two thirds of which were seen just once. In total, the top ten clones hold 1.8% of the sample.

Regarding this clone: Its antigen has not been determined. Base-call qualities are not available, and no considerably larger clone is one nucleotide away.

The cohort comprised 666 healthy bone marrow donors. All cohort members were sampled while nominally healthy, although unrecorded immune exposures were likely present. The donor was CMV seronegative and belonged to the group of over 350 seronegative cohort members. A peripheral blood sample was provided by each donor, and peripheral blood mononuclear cells were used for TCR beta sequencing. Genomic DNA extraction from the blood cell samples was performed with the Qiagen DNeasy Blood Extraction Kit. What the research found in general, with its limitations: It was suggested by the authors that the approach could potentially be generalized to other disease states and immunological phenotypes. A further reported finding was that TCR beta sequences accurately predicted the HLA-A and HLA-B alleles for most subjects in the first cohort. Most CMV-associated TCR beta chains appeared to be HLA-restricted in a later analysis, and the HLA associations seemed to be driven largely by CMV exposure. Linkage disequilibrium might explain the correlated functional status among segregating V segments, but an unknown experimental factor could not be excluded. The study listed 164 TCR beta chains as associated with cytomegalovirus. A later genetic analysis associated a missense DCLRE1C variant with V-gene and J-gene trimming of TCR beta chains, and an independent cohort replicated the association. A later analysis found that TCR association rates varied across HLA loci, with DRB1 alleles showing the most associated TCRs and HLA-C alleles the fewest. A later analysis associated some 17,000 TCR beta sequences with specific HLA alleles at a false discovery rate of 0.05. The 87-base-pair reads could not distinguish some IMGT-functional V segments, including TRBV6-2 and TRBV6-3, so those segments were excluded. Assigning TCR associations to individual alleles was difficult when HLA alleles, especially DR and DQ, strongly co-occurred. Several of the top co-occurrence clusters appeared to be linked to parvovirus B19, influenza, CMV and Epstein-Barr virus, according to a later analysis. Compared with the roughly 700-donor mean, donors in an Asian-associated ancestry cluster had fewer N-insertions in productive TCRs, according to a later genetic analysis. Presence/absence analyses assumed roughly uniform sequencing depth across donors, an assumption that may not hold. Because counts were too low, seventeen rarely observed V segments, including chromosome 9 orphons, were excluded from the earlier analysis of 587 of the donors. For the cohort, immune exposure information was limited to CMV serostatus. Three of the identified cytomegalovirus-associated TCR beta chains were confirmed in vitro to be specific for cytomegalovirus antigens. Because some donors lacked HLA typing at each locus, the association tests relied only on the typed subset. Cytomegalovirus status was reported to be diagnosed by the classifier with high specificity and sensitivity in both the original and validation cohorts. An earlier analysis of several hundred of the donors showed that most TCR beta V segments appeared in productive rearrangements either about 87% or about 30% of the time, which broadly matched IMGT annotations. In a later analysis, HLA-associated TCR beta chains showed more clonal expansion and lower generation probabilities than non-associated chains that were equally common. Most TCR sequences were observed very rarely across donors, whereas some public TCRs were present in many individuals. A group of highly shared sequence variants was considered likely to be a technical artifact of the sequencing pipeline. Only TCR beta chains were sequenced in this cohort, and the absence of alpha or paired-chain data limited detectable features.

V and J are trimmed by 1 base and 15 bases, and the gene matches miss 9 bases of the junction. There are 13 amino acids in the CDR3, from cysteine to phenylalanine inclusive. Solely the CDR3 DNA is kept, with 39 bases framed from the first base. According to the germline V gene (reference sequence), CDR1 reads MNHEY and CDR2 reads SMNVEV. The sequencing sample was made of PBMCs. This TCR was recovered from a male donor in good health and CMV-seronegative. The rearrangement combines TRBV27 with TRBJ2-1; 7 bases in between match TRBD1. Read as DNA, the sequence is TGTGCCAGCAGTTTATTGGGGCAGGGGGTCCGGTTCTTC. The resulting protein is CASSLLGQGVRFF.